The clone carrying this TCR beta chain was observed a single time. Its target is unknown. The CDR3 is 15 amino acids. Trimming pared 4 bases from V and 4 bases from J, leaving 17 bases between. Germline V gives CDR1 SGDLS, CDR2 YYNGEE. The data derive from a study of T cell responses to AZD1222 COVID-19 vaccine. Study outcomes and limitations: Females outnumbered males among donors, who were mostly white British; clonal diversity was possibly underestimated.

Measured with immunoSEQ multiplex PCR; TCRdb has only the in-frame clones, and not every one. The table shows 130,000 or so clones, with about nine tenths occurring only once. The chain links TRBV9 to TRBJ1-2; D not resolved. The sequence came from an adult who received the AZD1222 COVID-19 vaccine. The sequenced sample was peripheral blood, obtained 28 days after the second AZD1222 dose. The CDR3 loop reads CASSPRHTETYGYTF. CDR3 nucleotides: TGTGCCAGCAGCCCCCGGCACACCGAAACCTATGGCTACACCTTC.